A single sample is the source of the 13 T cell receptor beta chains below, sequenced in a study of T-cell reconstitution after alpha-beta-depleted transplantation in children. The library targeted TCRbeta and was prepared with unique molecular identifiers. TCRdb fed the PCR reads into MiXCR, producing one record per CDR3 protein. This table holds some 640,000 distinct CDR3 sequences, roughly 15% found once. The source material was PBMCs from the stem cell graft donor, sampled from the stem cell graft. Receptors were obtained from a human donor who donated a stem cell graft to a child with acute myeloid leukemia.

This clonotype was seen at least ten times. This chain uses TRBV10-3 with TRBJ1-3; D is unclear. The CDR3 has 15 residues. Looked up from germline, CDR1 is ENHRY and CDR2 is SYGVKD. Trimming shortened V by 3 bases and J by 0 bases, and 9 bases separated the two germline ends. Written as DNA, the CDR3 is TGTGCCATCAGTGATGGACCGAGCTCTGGAAACACCATATATTTT. This codes for CAISDGPSSGNTIYF.

This clonotype was detected ten times or more. The rearrangement joins TRBV20-1 to TRBJ1-4; tentative D call: TRBD1 (6 bases). With 0 bases removed from V and 1 base from J, the gap between germline ends came to 9 bases. CDR1 and CDR2 (germline): DFQATT, SNEGSKA (reference sequence). This CDR3 region has 15 residues. CDR3 nucleotide sequence: TGCAGTGCTAGAGAATCGGACAGAACTAATGAAAAACTGTTTTTT. Its translation is CSARESDRTNEKLFF.

This clonotype has ten or more counts. V and J are TRBV7-9 and TRBJ2-1; TRBD1 agrees at 7 bases. Germline-derived CDR1 and CDR2 are SEHNR and FQNEAQ (reference sequence). This CDR3 region has 14 residues. J gave up 4 bases and V 5 bases, and 5 bases lay outside the gene matches. The CDR3 region is CASSIKGQYNEQFF. The DNA for the CDR3 is TGTGCCAGCAGCATCAAGGGACAGTACAATGAGCAGTTCTTC.

The chain joins TRBV12-3 or TRBV12-4 to TRBJ2-5; no clear D gene. This CDR3 is 15 amino acids long. V lost 3 bases, J lost 5 bases, and 16 bases lay in between. The DNA of the CDR3 is TGTGCCAGCAGTTTGGCCGGGTCCGGCTCCGAGACCCAGTACTTC. Protein sequence: CASSLAGSGSETQYF.

This clonotype has only a few counts. This chain links TRBV10-3 with TRBJ1-5; tentative D call: TRBD1 (5 bases). Germline V gene data show CDR1 as ENHRY and CDR2 as SYGVKD. V lost 4 bases and J lost 6, with 10 bases in between. This CDR3 has 13 amino acids. This CDR3 reads CAISGGLGQPQHF. The CDR3, as DNA: TGTGCCATCAGTGGGGGGTTAGGTCAGCCCCAGCATTTT.

The chain carries TRBV6-5 and TRBJ2-6, with D maybe TRBD1 (5 bases). V lost 7 bases and J 1 base, leaving 11 bases between the germline ends. CDR3 size: 15 residues. Germline V gives CDR1 MNHEY, CDR2 SVGAGI. The chain's CDR3 is CASTSSGSGANVLTF. CDR3 sequence (DNA): TGTGCCAGCACTTCTTCAGGGTCTGGGGCCAACGTCCTGACTTTC.

Written as DNA, the CDR3 is TGTGCCAGCAGCCGGGGACGGACGAACACCGGGGAGCTGTTTTTT. Protein product: CASSRGRTNTGELFF. The chain uses TRBV7-6 and TRBJ2-2; D possibly uses TRBD1 or TRBD2 (5 bases each). The germline V gene encodes CDR1 SGHVS and CDR2 FNYEAQ. This CDR3 is 15 amino acids long. V was shortened by 5 bases and J by 0 bases, with 10 bases between the two germline ends. The full variable domain, with the rest looked up from reference TRBV7-6 and TRBJ2-2, is GAGVSQSPRYKVTKRGQDVALRCDPISGHVSLYWYRQALGQGPEFLTYFNYEAQQDKSGLPNDRFSAERPEGSISTLTIQRTEQRDSAMYRCASSRGRTNTGELFFGEGSRLTVL.

On this clonotype: A much more abundant neighbour one base away suggests this may be a read error. V usage is TRBV5-1 and J usage is TRBJ2-7; 7 bases map to TRBD1. The CDR3 is made up of 16 amino acids. The trim removed 3 bases at V and 3 bases at J, leaving 12 bases unmatched. Germline V gene data show CDR1 as SGHRS and CDR2 as YFSETQ. Here the CDR3 reads CASSCGDSRSYYEQYF. The CDR3 bases are TGCGCCAGCAGCTGTGGGGACAGCCGCAGCTACTACGAGCAGTACTTC.

This clonotype appeared many times. This rearrangement joins TRBV5-8 to TRBJ2-1; the D is unclear. The CDR3 has 17 residues. V lost 2 bases and J 2 bases, leaving 17 bases between the germline ends. Germline CDR1 reads SGHTS; CDR2 reads YDEGEE. CDR3 nucleotides: TGTGCCAGCAGCTTAATTCTGCGAGCTAACACCTACAATGAGCAGTTCTTC. As protein: CASSLILRANTYNEQFF.

This clonotype was recorded at least ten times. The rearrangement joins TRBV6-1 to TRBJ2-2; 7 nucleotides agree with TRBD2. This CDR3 has 16 amino acids. Unmatched junction bases numbered 9, after V lost 2 bases and J lost 6 bases. Germline CDR1 reads MNHNS; CDR2 reads SASEGT. In DNA, the CDR3 is TGTGCCAGCAGTGAAAACGATCGGACTAGTCCCGGGGAGCTGTTTTTT. Protein: CASSENDRTSPGELFF.

This clonotype came up many times. The rearrangement uses TRBV12-3 or TRBV12-4 and TRBJ1-1; no firm D call. The V end was cut by 8 bases, the J end by 1 base, with 5 bases between. The CDR3 has 11 residues. Here the CDR3 DNA reads TGTGCCAGCGGGGAGAACACTGAAGCTTTCTTT. Amino acid sequence: CASGENTEAFF.

The V gene is TRBV7-2, the J gene TRBJ2-7, with TRBD1 matching 8 bases. V shed 3 bases and J 3 bases; nucleotides not matched to a gene: 7. In germline, CDR1 is SGHTA, CDR2 FQGNSA. The CDR3 extends over 15 amino acids. The CDR3 DNA sequence: TGTGCCAGCAGCTTTACCTTTGGACAGGGCTACGAGCAGTACTTC. It is translated as CASSFTFGQGYEQYF.

This clonotype was picked up many times. The gene calls are TRBV20-1 and TRBJ2-5; 7 bases match TRBD1. The J segment lost 1 base and the V segment lost 2 bases, leaving 7 bases of the junction unmatched. From germline, CDR1 is DFQATT and CDR2 SNEGSKA (reference sequence). This CDR3 has 15 amino acids. The CDR3 protein is CSARLFRDSQETQYF. The CDR3 DNA is TGCAGTGCTAGACTATTCCGGGACAGCCAAGAGACCCAGTACTTC.